The T cell receptor (beta chain) described here comes from a study of T cells in Graves' hyperthyroidism and ophthalmopathy. Amplified regions were TCR beta CDR3 sequences from RNA transcripts. An initial round of RT-PCR targeting the TCR CDR3 relied on the HTBI primer set. TCRdb recomputed calls from the multiplex PCR reads with MiXCR, one row per CDR3 protein. The sample has 600,000 to 700,000 distinct CDR3 sequences, nearly 45% seen once. Study-level points and caveats: Stable hyperthyroidism and ophthalmopathy were separated using 13 V-J signatures. Most thyroid clonotypes expanded above 0.001 appeared in blood too.

The V end was cut by 3 bases, the J end by 2 bases, with 9 bases between. CDR1 is SGHRS, CDR2 YFSETQ, per germline. This CDR3 comprises 13 residues. This clonotype turned up a few times. Antigen: not known. This TCR derives from an adult man with Graves' disease, either hyperthyroidism or ophthalmopathy (not recorded which). The chain is built from TRBV5-1 and TRBJ2-7; no reliable D call. Sequenced input: peripheral blood or thyroid tissue (not recorded which). CDR3 amino acids: CASSSQEAYEQYF. For the CDR3, the DNA is TGCGCCAGCAGCTCGCAGGAAGCCTACGAGCAGTACTTC.